This TCR beta chain was sequenced for a study of siplizumab effects on memory and regulatory T cells. Study-level findings and limits: Memory cells seemed less diverse than naive T cells, which seemed major alloresponse contributors.

Sequencing used immunoSEQ multiplex PCR; TCRdb keeps in-frame clones, though not all of them. The sample yields 40,000 to 45,000 clones, 80% to 90% seen once. The sample holds one count of this clone. Its antigen is undetermined. The sequenced sample consisted of naive CD4+ T cells sorted from blood. The clonotype was recovered from a human donor in good health.

CDR3 DNA sequence: TGTGCCAGCAGCAGCTACGAGCAGTACTTC. Amino acids: CASSSYEQYF. The rearrangement joins TRBV11-2 to TRBJ2-7; D is undetermined. This CDR3 has 10 amino acids. Trimming removed 5 bases from V and 3 bases from J, with 2 bases in between. Germline assignment: CDR1 SGHAT and CDR2 FQNNGV. The full variable domain, its missing parts supplied by reference TRBV11-2 and TRBJ2-7, is EAGVAQSPRYKIIEKRQSVAFWCNPISGHATLYWYQQILGQGPKLLIQFQNNGVVDDSQLPKDRFSAERLKGVDSTLKIQPAKLEDSAVYLCASSSYEQYFGPGTRLTVT.